The TCR beta chain under discussion was sequenced for a study of Tregs in tolerant kidney transplant recipients (dated by TCRdb to between 2018 and 2021). The study in broad terms: Related donors were used in the transplants with nonmyeloablative bone marrow transplantation, and mixed chimerism was transient in the human trials. TCRbeta sequencing was used in the study to identify donor-specific regulatory T cells before combined kidney and bone marrow transplantation, and the identified cells were then tracked after transplant. Here is what the overall study found, with its caveats: Donor-specific Treg expansion was found to exceed global Treg expansion in tolerant patients, suggesting antigen-driven rather than nonspecific expansion. Although technical replication error seemed to be minimal, the question of biological reproducibility was not addressed directly. The most biologically relevant and donor-specific TCRbeta repertoire appeared to be identified by expanding Tregs with activated donor B cells. Because only a small number of patients were included, the study had limitations, and the results will need to be validated in larger populations as well as under other immunosuppression protocols. Because the PCR primers were changed over time for some patients, nucleotide-level comparison could not be performed across the samples from those patients.

For TCRbeta CDR3 sequencing, genomic DNA was extracted from sorted cells using the QIAGEN DNeasy Blood and Tissue Kit. Through immunoSEQ, high-throughput TCRbeta CDR3 sequencing was done commercially, including PCR amplification with internal controls and bias correction. Concerning the study's data processing: A unique productive TCRbeta sequence was defined by the CDR3 nucleotide sequence when primers matched, and otherwise by the CDR3 amino acid sequence together with the Vbeta and Jbeta genes. Donor-reactive sequences were defined as at least 5-fold expanded in CFSE-low cells versus unstimulated cells, with frequency of at least 0.01% in CFSE-low cells. Repertoire divergence was quantified by Jensen-Shannon divergence calculated from the top 100 TCRbeta sequences ranked by frequency. For any sample with multiple sequencing runs, sorting error was corrected in each run separately before the runs were pooled. As stored in TCRdb, this immuneACCESS dataset retains in-frame rearrangements with V and J assigned. A fraction of the clones does not appear; measured against another copy, unresolved V genes explain less than half of the discrepancy, and the remainder lacks a known reason. That table gives V, J and clone size, and the DNA gave D and trimming. Across this sample there are about 15,000 clones, with around half seen only once. The ten largest clones capture 3% to 3.5% of the sample.

What the time point label conveys for this sample: blood sample drawn before combined kidney and bone marrow transplant. For bulk CFSE mixed lymphocyte reactions, CFSE-labeled recipient PBMCs were cocultured for 6 days with irradiated donor PBMCs, after which the cells were stained for CD3/CD4/CD8 and FACS-sorted. The patients were 4 recipients of combined kidney and bone marrow transplants from the ITN036ST trial, and samples were available only for these trial subjects. Healthy control blood was processed to PBMCs by Ficoll density gradient and cryopreserved, and patient PBMCs were collected before and after transplant. To note about this clone: Its cognate antigen has yet to be identified. No per-base quality is available; no much larger clone lies one base away.

The germline V end is reduced by 1 base and the J end by 10 bases; junction bases left unmatched: 10. There are 15 amino acids in the CDR3, from cysteine to phenylalanine inclusive. The read is trimmed to its CDR3 DNA, 45 bases read in frame from base 1. CDR1 and CDR2 were assigned from the germline V gene (reference sequence) as SEHNR and FQNEAQ. The sequence came from a human patient who received a combined kidney and bone marrow transplant. The sequence joins TRBV7-9 to TRBJ1-5; 7 nucleotides in the junction match TRBD1. The sample was CD4+ T cells from blood cultured with allogeneic cells, taken before the transplant. The CDR3 reads CASSLGQGSNYPQHF. The DNA reads as follows: TGTGCCAGCAGCTTAGGACAGGGATCGAACTATCCCCAGCATTTT.